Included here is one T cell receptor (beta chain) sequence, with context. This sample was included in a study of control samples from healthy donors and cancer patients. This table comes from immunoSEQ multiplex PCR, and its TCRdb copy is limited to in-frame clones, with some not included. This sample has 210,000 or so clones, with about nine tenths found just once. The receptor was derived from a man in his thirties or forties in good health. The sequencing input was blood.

The CDR3 bases are TGTGCTCTGGGCGGGGTATCGAATGAAAAACTGTTTTTT. Its protein product is CALGGVSNEKLFF. The V and J genes are TRBV2 and TRBJ1-4; unclear D gene. CDR3 length equals 13 residues. Germline-derived CDR1 and CDR2 are SNHLY and FYNNEI.